This T cell receptor beta chain was retrieved from a study of T-cell memory formation after mild COVID-19 (dated by TCRdb to about 2021). Some background on the complete study: TCR sequence clusters from the two donors were largely donor specific. In a couple of donors, T-cell clones that expanded and contracted after mild COVID-19 were followed by sequencing TCRalpha and TCRbeta repertoires longitudinally. Two young, previously healthy adult volunteers, one female and one male, were included in the cohort.

From the cysteine through the phenylalanine, the CDR3 covers 14 amino acids. Of the read, only the CDR3 DNA is kept; its 42 bases are in frame from base 1. The germline V gene specifies SGHTA as CDR1 and FQGNSA as CDR2. Germline trimming amounts to 5 bases on V and 1 base on J, with 3 as the count of junction bases outside the gene matches. The sequencing machine was an Illumina NovaSeq 6000. TCRalpha and TCRbeta cDNA libraries were constructed by 5'RACE with constant-segment primers, with sample barcodes and unique molecular identifiers being introduced. Trizol reagent was used to extract RNA from every sample. Amplification of the libraries took two PCR steps, and the second step added a second sample barcode plus Illumina TruSeq adapters. Sequencing of libraries was performed on an Illumina NovaSeq with 2 x 150 bp paired-end reads. Concerning the study's data processing: With migec v1.2.7, reads were demultiplexed and then collapsed into UMI-guided consensus sequences. Using mixcr v2.1.11, the UMI consensuses were aligned to TRA and TRB V and J templates and assembled into clonotypes. A clonotype was counted as expanded or contracted only when both edgeR and NoisET called the clonotype significant, with the noise models trained on biological replicates. For edgeR calls, the thresholds were a false discovery rate-adjusted p below 0.01 and a log2 fold-change of 1. As an exploratory analysis of dynamics, max-normalized trajectories of the 1000 most abundant clonotypes were examined with PCA combined with hierarchical clustering. Separately sequenced CD4+ and CD8+ repertoires were used to assign the CD4 or CD8 phenotype of responding clones. TCRdb trimmed the raw reads at Q25, called clones with MiXCR and kept productive beta chains. Records with the same CDR3 protein are collapsed into one entry carrying the most frequent genes and DNA. In this record, the V and J calls reflect TCRdb's handling and not the investigators' own analysis. In this sample the table shows 190,000 or so distinct CDR3 sequences, 20% to 25% of which occur a single time. Together, the top ten hold 23% of the sample.

Findings and caveats that apply to the study as a whole: Contracting CD4+ clones turned up mainly in the CM and EM memory subsets, whereas EMRA was where CD8+ clones were enriched. Clones contracting from day 15 to 85 had balanced CD4/CD8 phenotypes, while a second wave expanding from day 15 to 37 was biased towards CD4+. SARS-CoV-2 specificity was not confirmed for the second-wave clones peaking on day 37. The study covered only two mild cases, and larger cohorts including severe cases with pre-infection samples were considered necessary. Some responding clones were detected in pre-infection memory, which suggested that pre-existing cross-reactive memory T cells had joined the SARS-CoV-2 response.

Ficoll-Paque density gradient centrifugation was the method used to isolate PBMCs. The table lists this clonotype with a few counts. There is no known antigen for this receptor. Base qualities are not at hand, and no much larger clone is one base apart. The rearrangement joined TRBV7-2 to TRBJ2-5, with 8 central nucleotides matching TRBD2. This TCR came from an adult woman who had mild COVID-19 (a few samples of this study predate the infection). The sample titles of this study are shuffled in the database, so cell type and time point are left out; the donor was told from shared clones. Sequences were obtained from PBMCs or a T cell subset sorted from them (not recorded which). The sequenced DNA is TGTGCCAGCAGCCGAACTAGCGGCCAAGAGACCCAGTACTTC. Translated, this gives CASSRTSGQETQYF.